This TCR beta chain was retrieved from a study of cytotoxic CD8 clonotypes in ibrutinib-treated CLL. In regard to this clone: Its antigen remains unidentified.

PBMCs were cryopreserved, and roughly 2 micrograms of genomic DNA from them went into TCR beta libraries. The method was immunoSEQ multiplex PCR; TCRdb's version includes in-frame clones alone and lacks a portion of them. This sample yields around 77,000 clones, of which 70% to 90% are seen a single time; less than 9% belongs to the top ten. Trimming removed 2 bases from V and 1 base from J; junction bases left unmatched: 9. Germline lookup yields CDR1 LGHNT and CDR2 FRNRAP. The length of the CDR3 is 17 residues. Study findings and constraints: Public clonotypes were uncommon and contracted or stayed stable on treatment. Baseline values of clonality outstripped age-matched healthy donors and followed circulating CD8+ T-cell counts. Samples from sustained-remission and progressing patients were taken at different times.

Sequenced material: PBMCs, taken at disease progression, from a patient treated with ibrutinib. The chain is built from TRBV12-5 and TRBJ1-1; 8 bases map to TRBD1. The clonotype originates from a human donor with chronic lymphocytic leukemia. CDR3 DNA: TGTGCTAGTGGTTTGCCCAACGACAGGGGTGGGAACACTGAAGCTTTCTTT. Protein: CASGLPNDRGGNTEAFF.